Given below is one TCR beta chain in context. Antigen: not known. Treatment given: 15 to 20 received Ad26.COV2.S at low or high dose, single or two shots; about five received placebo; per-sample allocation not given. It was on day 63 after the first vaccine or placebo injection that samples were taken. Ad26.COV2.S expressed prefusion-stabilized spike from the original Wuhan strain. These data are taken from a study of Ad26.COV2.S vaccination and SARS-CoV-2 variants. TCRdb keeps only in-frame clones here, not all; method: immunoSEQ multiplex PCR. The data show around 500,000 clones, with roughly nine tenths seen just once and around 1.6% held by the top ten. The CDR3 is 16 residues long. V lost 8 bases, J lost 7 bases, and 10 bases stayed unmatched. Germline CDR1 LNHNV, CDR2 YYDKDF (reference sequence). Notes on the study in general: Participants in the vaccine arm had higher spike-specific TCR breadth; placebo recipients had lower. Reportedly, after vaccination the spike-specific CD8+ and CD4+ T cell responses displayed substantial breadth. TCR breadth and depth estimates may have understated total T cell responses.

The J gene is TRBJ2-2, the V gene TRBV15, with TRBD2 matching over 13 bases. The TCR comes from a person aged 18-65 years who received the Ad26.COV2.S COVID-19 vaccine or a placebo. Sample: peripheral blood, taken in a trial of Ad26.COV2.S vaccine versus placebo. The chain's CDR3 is CATSTSGRASGGELFF. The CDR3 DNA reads TGTGCCACCTCTACTAGCGGGAGGGCCTCTGGCGGGGAGCTGTTTTTT.